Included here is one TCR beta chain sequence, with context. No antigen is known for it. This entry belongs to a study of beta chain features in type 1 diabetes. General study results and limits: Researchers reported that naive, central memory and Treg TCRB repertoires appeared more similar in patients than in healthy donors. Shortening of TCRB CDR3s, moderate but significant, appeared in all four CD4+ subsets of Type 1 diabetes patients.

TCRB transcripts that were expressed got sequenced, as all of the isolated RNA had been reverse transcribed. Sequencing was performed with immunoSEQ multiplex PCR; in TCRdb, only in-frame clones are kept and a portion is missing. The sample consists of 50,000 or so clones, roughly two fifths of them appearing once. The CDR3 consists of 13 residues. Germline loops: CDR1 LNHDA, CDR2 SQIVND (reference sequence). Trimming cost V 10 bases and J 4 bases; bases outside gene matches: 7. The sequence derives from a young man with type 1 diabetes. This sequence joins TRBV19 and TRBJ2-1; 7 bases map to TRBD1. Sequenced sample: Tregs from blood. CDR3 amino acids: CAIRGGRYNEQFF. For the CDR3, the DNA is TGTGCCATACGAGGGGGCCGATACAATGAGCAGTTCTTC.